This T cell receptor beta chain was captured by sequencing in a study of CD8 T cells in Susac syndrome. Background on the study: When blood was drawn, the patients with Susac syndrome were therapy-naive, on corticosteroids, or on intravenous immunoglobulin alone.

TCR beta sequences were obtained from blood CD8+ and CD4+ T cells. TEMRA cells underwent FACS enrichment and CD8+ and CD4+ T cells underwent negative isolation. This CDR3 region has 12 residues. Trimming shortened V by 4 bases and J by 8 bases, and 9 bases separated the two germline ends. The germline V gene encodes CDR1 LNHDA and CDR2 SQIVND (reference sequence). Random hexamers were used to reverse transcribe the RNA input (0.5 to 1 ug). An immunoSEQ multiplex PCR amplified TCR beta CDR3 over 54 Vbeta and 13 Jbeta. TCRdb recomputed calls from the immunoSEQ multiplex PCR reads with MiXCR, one row per CDR3 protein. The data show approximately 49,000 distinct CDR3 sequences, around 93% seen once.

The chain uses TRBV19 and TRBJ2-1, with no clear D. The TCR was taken from a human donor with Susac syndrome. Sequenced sample: CD8+ T cells from PBMCs. CDR3 residues: CASSTLFDEQFF. The CDR3 DNA sequence: TGTGCCAGTAGTACCCTTTTCGATGAGCAGTTCTTC.